What follows describes a single T cell receptor beta chain. Its target is unknown. The sample originates from a study of T cell responses to AZD1222 COVID-19 vaccine. Study-level results: Donors were largely white British and mainly female; clonal diversity was possibly underestimated.

Produced via immunoSEQ multiplex PCR; TCRdb's table is partial and in-frame only. The sample gives 100,000 to 150,000 clones, roughly 87% of which show up once; roughly 1.5% is in the top ten. The sample in question was peripheral blood, obtained on day 0 of AZD1222 vaccination. This sequence originates from an adult in good health.

The CDR3 here is CASSQDWTSGGPQFF. CDR3 coding DNA: TGCGCCAGCAGCCAAGACTGGACTAGCGGGGGCCCCCAATTCTTC. This chain uses TRBV4-3 with TRBJ2-1; 13 bases match TRBD2. The junction had 9 bases not matched to a gene; V was cut back by 0 bases and J by 16 bases. This CDR3 is built from 15 residues. Germline CDR1 LGHNA, CDR2 YSLEER.